This T cell receptor beta chain was profiled in a study of cytomegalovirus exposure and HLA in healthy donors. Study as a whole: Around 200 million T cells yielded about 120 million unique TCR beta sequences, as an earlier analysis found. Study findings and constraints: Differences between HLA loci emerged in a later analysis of TCR association rates, with DRB1 most and HLA-C fewest.

Per germline, CDR1 SNHLY and CDR2 FYNNEI. The CDR3 covers 14 residues. Trimming took 8 bases from V and 3 from J; bases not matched to a gene: 8. The PCR used 60 Vbeta and 13 Jbeta primers. Profiled with immunoSEQ multiplex PCR; TCRdb holds only in-frame clones, not every one. The table lists roughly 100,000 clones, approximately 69% of them singletons, with more than 2.5% in the top ten. Everyone who donated was a healthy bone marrow donor. Comment on this clone: No antigen is known for it.

The clonotype comes from a man aged 30 to 39 in good health and CMV-seronegative. This chain links TRBV2 with TRBJ2-7, with 9 bases that match TRBD1. Sequenced input: PBMCs. This chain's CDR3 is CASCFGDRVYEQYF. CDR3 bases: TGTGCCAGCTGTTTTGGGGACAGGGTCTACGAGCAGTACTTC.